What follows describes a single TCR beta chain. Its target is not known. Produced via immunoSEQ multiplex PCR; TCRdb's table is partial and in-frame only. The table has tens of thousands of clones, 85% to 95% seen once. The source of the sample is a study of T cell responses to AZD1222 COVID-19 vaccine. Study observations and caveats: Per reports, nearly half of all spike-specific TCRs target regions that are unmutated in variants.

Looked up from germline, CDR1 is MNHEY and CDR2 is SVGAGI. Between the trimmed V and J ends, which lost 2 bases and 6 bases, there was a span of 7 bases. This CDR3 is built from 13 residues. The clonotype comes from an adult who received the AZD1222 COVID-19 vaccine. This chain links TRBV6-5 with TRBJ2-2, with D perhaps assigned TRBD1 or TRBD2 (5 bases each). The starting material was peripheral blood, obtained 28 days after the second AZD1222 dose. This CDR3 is CASSYQGPGELFF. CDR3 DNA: TGTGCCAGCAGTTACCAGGGACCCGGGGAGCTGTTTTTT.